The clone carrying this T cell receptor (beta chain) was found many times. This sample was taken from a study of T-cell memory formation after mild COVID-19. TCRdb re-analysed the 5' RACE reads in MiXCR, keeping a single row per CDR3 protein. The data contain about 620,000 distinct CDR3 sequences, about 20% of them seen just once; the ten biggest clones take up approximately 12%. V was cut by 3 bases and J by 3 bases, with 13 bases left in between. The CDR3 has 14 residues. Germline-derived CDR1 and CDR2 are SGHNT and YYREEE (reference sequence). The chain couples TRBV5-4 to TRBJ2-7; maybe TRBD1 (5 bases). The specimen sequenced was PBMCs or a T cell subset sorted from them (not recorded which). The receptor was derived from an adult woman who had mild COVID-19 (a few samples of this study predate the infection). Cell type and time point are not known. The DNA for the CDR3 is TGTGCCAGCAGCTCAAAGGGGCGAAACTACGAGCAGTACTTC. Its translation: CASSSKGRNYEQYF. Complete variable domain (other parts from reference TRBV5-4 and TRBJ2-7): ETGVTQSPTHLIKTRGQQVTLRCSSQSGHNTVSWYQQALGQGPQFIFQYYREEENGRGNFPPRFSGLQFPNYSSELNVNALELDDSALYLCASSSKGRNYEQYFGPGTRLTVT.